One and the same sample provided the 11 T cell receptor beta chains below, sequenced in a study of T cells expressing NK-cell markers. TCRdb reanalyzed the 5' RACE reads and collapses them to one entry per CDR3 protein, without DNA. Its clone listing holds some 600,000 distinct CDR3 sequences. Sequencing was carried out using blood T cells: a sorted CD56 or NKG2C T cell subset, CD4+ or CD8+ T cells, or bulk PBMC T cells (not recorded which). The receptor set was obtained from a man aged 18 to 30 in good health.

This rearrangement joins TRBV12-3 or TRBV12-4 to TRBJ1-1. This CDR3 is 17 amino acids long. The CDR3 spells CASSRGSGYYGRGEAFF.

V is TRBV14 and J is TRBJ2-5; TCRdb designates TRBD2, a call that cannot be tested without DNA. Germline CDR1 is SGHDN and CDR2 is FVKESK. The CDR3 has 16 residues. The CDR3 region is CASSHIGLAGVETQYF.

V usage is TRBV7-2 and J usage is TRBJ1-1. The CDR3 extends over 12 amino acids. The germline V gene has CDR1 SGHTA and CDR2 FQGNSA. The CDR3 loop is CASRRDGGEAFF. Full variable domain (rest looked up from reference TRBV7-2 and TRBJ1-1): GAGVSQSPSNKVTEKGKDVELRCDPISGHTALYWYRQSLGQGLEFLIYFQGNSAPDKSGLPSDRFSAERTGGSVSTLTIQRTQQEDSAVYLCASRRDGGEAFFGQGTRLTVV.

CDR3 loop: CASNSPGQGSGELFF. The chain is built from TRBV12-3 or TRBV12-4 and TRBJ2-2; without DNA, the TCRdb call of TRBD1 cannot be checked. The CDR3 spans 15 residues.

The chain is built from TRBV29-1 and TRBJ2-1; no DNA is available, so the TRBD1 call from TCRdb remains unchecked. Germline values: CDR1 SQVTM, CDR2 ANQGSEA. The CDR3 totals 13 residues. The CDR3: CSVEGGSYNEQFF.

The V and J genes are TRBV5-1 and TRBJ2-5; TCRdb's D call, TRBD2, is unchecked because there is no DNA. There are 16 residues in the CDR3. CDR1 is SGHRS and CDR2 is YFSETQ in the germline V gene. The CDR3 region is CASSPALAGSQETQYF.

This chain joins TRBV7-2 and TRBJ2-7. This CDR3 region has 13 residues. Germline CDR1 SGHTA, CDR2 FQGNSA. The CDR3 is CASSLGPWDEQYF.

V is TRBV29-1 and J is TRBJ1-3. The CDR3 loop spans 15 amino acids. The germline CDR1 and CDR2 sequences are SQVTM and ANQGSEA. The CDR3 here is CSVVGGHFSGNTIYF.

The J gene is TRBJ2-1, the V gene TRBV12-3 or TRBV12-4; lacking DNA, the TRBD2 call made by TCRdb goes unchecked. CDR3 length: 15 amino acids. The CDR3 loop reads CASSLGGLGVDEQFF.

The chain recombines TRBV25-1 with TRBJ2-4; TCRdb outputs TRBD1, but without DNA this stays unchecked. Germline CDR1 and CDR2: MGHDK and SYGVNS. The CDR3 covers 16 residues. The chain's CDR3 is CASSESLLNSQNIQYF.

The V call is TRBV9, the J call TRBJ2-7; TCRdb calls TRBD2, which cannot be checked without DNA. CDR1 is SGDLS and CDR2 is YYNGEE in the germline V gene. The CDR3 length is 14 residues. The CDR3 sequence is CASSVGGSSREQYF.